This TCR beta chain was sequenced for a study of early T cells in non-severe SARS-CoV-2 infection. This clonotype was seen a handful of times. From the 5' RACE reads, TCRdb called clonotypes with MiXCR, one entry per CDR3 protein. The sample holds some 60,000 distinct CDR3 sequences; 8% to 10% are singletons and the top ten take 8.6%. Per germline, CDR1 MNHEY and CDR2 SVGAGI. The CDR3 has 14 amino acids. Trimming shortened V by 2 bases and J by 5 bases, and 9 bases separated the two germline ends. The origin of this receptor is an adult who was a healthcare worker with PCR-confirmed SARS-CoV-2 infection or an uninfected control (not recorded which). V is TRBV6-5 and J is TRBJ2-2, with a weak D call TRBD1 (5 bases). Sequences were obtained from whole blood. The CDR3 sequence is CASSYDSATGELFF. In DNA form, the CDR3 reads TGTGCCAGCAGTTACGACAGTGCGACCGGGGAGCTGTTTTTT.